This passage covers 6 T cell receptor beta chains from one sample sequenced in a study of blood T cell repertoires in COVID-19. Assay: immunoSEQ multiplex PCR; the TCRdb copy retains only in-frame clones and omits some. The sample consists of 200,000 to 250,000 clones, approximately 85% of them appearing once. Input material: peripheral blood. All receptors derive from a woman between 65 and 79 years old with COVID-19, enrolled during active disease.

The V gene is TRBV27, the J gene TRBJ1-2, with D unresolved. CDR3 length equals 14 residues. Germline CDR1 and CDR2: MNHEY and SMNVEV (reference sequence). Trimming removed 4 bases at V and 1 base at J, with 10 bases between. The CDR3 loop reads CASSSNQYNYGYTF. The CDR3, as DNA: TGTGCCAGCAGTTCAAATCAGTATAACTATGGCTACACCTTC.

The chain is built from TRBV18 and TRBJ2-2; D not certain. The germline V and J ends were trimmed by 2 bases and 5 bases, with 9 bases remaining between them. Germline CDR1 reads KGHSH; CDR2 reads LQKENI. This CDR3 contains 14 residues. CDR3 sequence: CASSPGSGTGELFF. The CDR3 DNA reads as TGTGCCAGCTCACCAGGATCCGGGACCGGGGAGCTGTTTTTT.

A single count supports this clone. The chain carries TRBV6-1 and TRBJ2-5, with TRBD2 identical over 11 bases. Losses at the gene ends were 1 base for V and 2 bases for J; bases not matched to a gene: 6. Germline-derived CDR1 and CDR2 are MNHNS and SASEGT. This CDR3 is built from 17 residues. This chain's CDR3 is CASSEEGRLAGQETQYF. For the CDR3, the DNA is TGTGCCAGCAGTGAAGAAGGGCGACTAGCGGGACAAGAGACCCAGTACTTC.

This clone has a single count. This chain joins TRBV3-1 (or the pseudogene TRBV3-2) and TRBJ2-4; 7 bases agree with TRBD1. Germline loops: CDR1 LGHDT, CDR2 YNNKEL (reference sequence). V was clipped by 2 bases and J by 6 bases; unmatched bases: 10. The CDR3 loop spans 16 amino acids. CDR3 bases: TGTGCCAGCAGCCAAAACGGGCAGGGGGTGCTAAACATTCAGTACTTC. Translation: CASSQNGQGVLNIQYF.

The chain uses TRBV10-2 and TRBJ1-1; a possible D gene is TRBD1 (6 bases). This CDR3 has 15 amino acids. From germline, CDR1 is WSHSY and CDR2 SAAADI. The germline V and J ends were trimmed by 3 bases and 2 bases, with 13 bases remaining between them. Written as DNA, the CDR3 is TGCGCCAGCAGTGAATGGGACATGGGAAACACTGAAGCTTTCTTT. This codes for CASSEWDMGNTEAFF.

This chain links TRBV7-9 with TRBJ1-6; D is possibly TRBD1 (6 bases). The CDR3 loop spans 14 amino acids. Trimming removed 3 bases at V and 6 bases at J, with 9 bases between. CDR1 and CDR2 (germline): SEHNR, FQNEAQ (reference sequence). CDR3 amino acids: CASSLDRANSPLHF. The CDR3 nucleotides read TGTGCCAGCAGCTTGGACAGAGCTAATTCACCCCTCCACTTT.